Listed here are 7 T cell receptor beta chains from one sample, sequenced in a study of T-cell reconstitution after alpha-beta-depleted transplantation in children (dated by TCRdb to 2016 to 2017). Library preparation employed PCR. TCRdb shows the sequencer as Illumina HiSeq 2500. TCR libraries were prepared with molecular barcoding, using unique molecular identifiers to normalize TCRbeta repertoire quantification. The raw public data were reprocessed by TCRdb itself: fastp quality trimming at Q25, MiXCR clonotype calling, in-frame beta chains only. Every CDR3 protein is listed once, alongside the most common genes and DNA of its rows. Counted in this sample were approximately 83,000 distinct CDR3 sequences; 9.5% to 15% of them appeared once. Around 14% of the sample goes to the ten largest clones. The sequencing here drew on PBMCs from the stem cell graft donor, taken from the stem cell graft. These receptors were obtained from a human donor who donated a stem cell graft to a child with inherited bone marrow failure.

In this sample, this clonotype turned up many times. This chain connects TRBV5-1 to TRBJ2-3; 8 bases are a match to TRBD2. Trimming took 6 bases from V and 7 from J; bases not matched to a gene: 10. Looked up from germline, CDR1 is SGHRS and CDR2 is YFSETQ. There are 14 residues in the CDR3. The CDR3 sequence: CASTWSGGVNTQYF. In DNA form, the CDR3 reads TGCGCCAGCACCTGGAGCGGGGGTGTCAATACGCAGTATTTT.

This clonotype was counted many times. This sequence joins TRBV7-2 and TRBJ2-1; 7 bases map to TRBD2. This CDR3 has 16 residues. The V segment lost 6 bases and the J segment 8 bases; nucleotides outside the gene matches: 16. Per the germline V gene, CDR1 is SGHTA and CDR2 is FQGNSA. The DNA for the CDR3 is TGTGCCAGCAGTTCCCTGGCGGGAGCTCTTCTTGATGAGCAGTTCTTC. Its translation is CASSSLAGALLDEQFF.

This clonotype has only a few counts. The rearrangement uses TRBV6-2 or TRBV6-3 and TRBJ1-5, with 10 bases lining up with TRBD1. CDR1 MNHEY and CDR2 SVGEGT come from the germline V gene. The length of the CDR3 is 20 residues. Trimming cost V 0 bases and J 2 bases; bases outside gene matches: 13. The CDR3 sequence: CASSYSVRDRGTLGNQPQHF. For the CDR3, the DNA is TGTGCCAGCAGTTACTCGGTCCGGGACAGGGGAACTCTTGGCAATCAGCCCCAGCATTTT.

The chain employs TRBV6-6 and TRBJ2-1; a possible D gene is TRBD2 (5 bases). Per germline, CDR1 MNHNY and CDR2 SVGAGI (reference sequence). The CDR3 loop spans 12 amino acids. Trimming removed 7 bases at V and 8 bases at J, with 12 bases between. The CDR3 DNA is TGTGCCAGCACCTCGAGGGTGGATGAGCAGTTCTTC. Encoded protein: CASTSRVDEQFF.

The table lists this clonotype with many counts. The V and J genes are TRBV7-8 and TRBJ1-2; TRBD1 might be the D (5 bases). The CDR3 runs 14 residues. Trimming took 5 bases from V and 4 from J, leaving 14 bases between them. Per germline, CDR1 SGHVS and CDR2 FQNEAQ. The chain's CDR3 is CASSPGTEFYGYTF. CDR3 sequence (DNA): TGTGCCAGCAGCCCGGGGACGGAGTTCTATGGCTACACCTTC. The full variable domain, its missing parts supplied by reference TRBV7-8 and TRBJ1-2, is GAGVSQSPRYKVAKRGQDVALRCDPISGHVSLFWYQQALGQGPEFLTYFQNEAQLDKSGLPSDRFFAERPEGSVSTLKIQRTQQEDSAVYLCASSPGTEFYGYTFGSGTRLTVV.

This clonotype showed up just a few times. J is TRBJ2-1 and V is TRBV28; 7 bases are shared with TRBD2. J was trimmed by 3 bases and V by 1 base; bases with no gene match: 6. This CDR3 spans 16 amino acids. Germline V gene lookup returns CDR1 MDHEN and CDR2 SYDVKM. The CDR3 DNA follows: TGTGCCAGCAGTTTATTTCGCGGGAGAAGCTACAATGAGCAGTTCTTC. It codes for CASSLFRGRSYNEQFF.

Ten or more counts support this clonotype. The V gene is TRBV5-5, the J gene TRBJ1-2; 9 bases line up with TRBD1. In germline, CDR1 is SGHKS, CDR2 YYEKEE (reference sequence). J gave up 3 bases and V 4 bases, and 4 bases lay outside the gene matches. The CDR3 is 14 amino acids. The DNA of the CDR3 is TGTGCCAGCAGCAAGGGACAGGGAGACTATGGCTACACCTTC. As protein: CASSKGQGDYGYTF.